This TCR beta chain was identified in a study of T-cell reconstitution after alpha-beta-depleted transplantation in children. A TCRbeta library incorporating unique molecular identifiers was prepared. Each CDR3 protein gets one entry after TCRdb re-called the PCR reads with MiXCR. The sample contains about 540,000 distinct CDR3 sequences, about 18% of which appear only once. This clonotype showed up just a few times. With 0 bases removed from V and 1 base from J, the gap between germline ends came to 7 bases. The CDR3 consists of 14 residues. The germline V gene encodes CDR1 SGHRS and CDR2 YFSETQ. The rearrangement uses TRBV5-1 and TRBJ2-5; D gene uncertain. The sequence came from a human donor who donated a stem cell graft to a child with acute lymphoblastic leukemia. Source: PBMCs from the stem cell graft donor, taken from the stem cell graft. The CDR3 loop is CASSLAYGQETQYF. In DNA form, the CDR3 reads TGCGCCAGCAGCTTGGCCTACGGCCAAGAGACCCAGTACTTC. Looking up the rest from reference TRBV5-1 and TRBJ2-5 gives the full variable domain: KAGVTQTPRYLIKTRGQQVTLSCSPISGHRSVSWYQQTPGQGLQFLFEYFSETQRNKGNFPGRFSGRQFSNSRSEMNVSTLELGDSALYLCASSLAYGQETQYFGPGTRLLVL.